This entry concerns a single T cell receptor beta chain. The antigen remains unidentified. These data come from a study of chemoradiotherapy in HPV16-positive cancers. Across the whole study: Functional T-cell assays on two HPV16-positive patients' cells defined candidate HPV-specific clones and common TCR motifs. Study observations and caveats: Candidate HPV-specific clones and E7-related TCR motifs grew in tumor during treatment. HPV-specific T cells were functionally defined from only two HPV16-positive patients.

Samples were taken several times over chemoradiotherapy. CDR3 length: 15 amino acids. Germline CDR1 reads SGHAT; CDR2 reads FQDESV (reference sequence). Trimming shortened V by 1 base and J by 4 bases, and 11 bases separated the two germline ends. TCRdb's copy holds only in-frame clones and misses some; the assay was immunoSEQ multiplex PCR. The sample has under 2,500 clones; 65% to 85% are singletons. The chain is built from TRBV11-1 and TRBJ2-1; D perhaps matches TRBD2 (6 bases). This material was obtained from a patient who underwent chemoradiotherapy. The sequence was obtained from a human donor with HPV-associated anogenital cancer. Here the CDR3 reads CASSLGTILYNEQFF. For the CDR3, the DNA is TGTGCCAGCAGCTTAGGGACTATCCTATACAATGAGCAGTTCTTC.